The next 21 T cell receptor beta chains were all read from a single sample in a study of cytomegalovirus exposure and HLA in healthy donors. The PCR used 60 Vbeta and 13 Jbeta primers. Profiling relied on immunoSEQ multiplex PCR, and the TCRdb table lists in-frame clones only, not all of them. The sample lists 99,000 or so clones; 83% were seen once. Sequenced input: PBMCs. The receptors were gathered from a man aged 18 to 35 in good health and CMV-seronegative.

The chain has TRBV4-3 and TRBJ1-2; 8 bases match TRBD1. J gave up 3 bases and V 0 bases, and 6 bases lay outside the gene matches. Germline V gene data show CDR1 as LGHNA and CDR2 as YSLEER. This CDR3 has 16 amino acids. Written as DNA, the CDR3 is TGCGCCAGCAGCCAAGATTGGGGACAGGTCGACTATGGCTACACCTTC. It translates to CASSQDWGQVDYGYTF.

This clone has more than one count but fewer than ten. V is TRBV4-3 and J is TRBJ2-1, with 12 bases fitting TRBD2. CDR1 is LGHNA and CDR2 is YSLEER in the germline V gene. This CDR3 is 20 amino acids long. After removal of 6 bases from V and 2 bases from J, the junction contained 17 bases not matched to a gene. CDR3 amino acids: CASSQPLSTSGRTTYNEQFF. The DNA for the CDR3 is TGCGCCAGCAGTCAACCCCTGAGTACTAGCGGGAGGACTACCTACAATGAGCAGTTCTTC.

The chain has TRBV5-6 and TRBJ1-1, with 10 positions matching TRBD1. There are 14 residues in the CDR3. Trimming at V came to 0 bases and at J to 6 bases, leaving 2 bases not matched to a gene. In germline, CDR1 is SGHDT, CDR2 YYEEEE. CDR3 sequence (DNA): TGTGCCAGCAGCTTGGGGGACAGGGGCGCTGAAGCTTTCTTT. Its protein product is CASSLGDRGAEAFF.

The chain combines TRBV4-2 with TRBJ2-1, with a weak D call TRBD2 (6 bases). V lost 0 bases, J lost 0 bases, and 15 bases lay in between. This CDR3 comprises 18 residues. In germline, CDR1 is LGHNA, CDR2 YNFKEQ. CDR3 protein: CASSQEAVADGSYNEQFF. CDR3 bases: TGTGCCAGCAGCCAAGAAGCGGTAGCGGACGGCTCCTACAATGAGCAGTTCTTC.

This clone was seen a single time. A read error may account for a junction end that differs from germline. The DNA of the CDR3 is TGTGCCAGTAAGGTAGCGGGAGGCCCCGGGGAGCCGTTTTTT. This translates into CASKVAGGPGEPFF. The chain joins TRBV19 to TRBJ2-2, with TRBD2 identical over 10 bases. The CDR3 consists of 14 residues. From germline, CDR1 is LNHDA and CDR2 SQIVND (reference sequence).

This clone has just one count. V and J are TRBV9 and TRBJ2-7; D is possibly TRBD2 (6 bases). The V gene lost 3 bases and the J gene lost 5 bases, with 15 bases spanning the gap. Germline V CDR1 and CDR2: SGDLS, YYNGEE. CDR3 length equals 14 residues. The CDR3 sequence: CASSERGGTDEQYF. The CDR3 DNA sequence: TGTGCCAGCAGCGAGAGGGGAGGAACTGACGAGCAGTACTTC.

The genes are TRBV27 and TRBJ2-7, with TRBD2 matching 8 bases. Germline V CDR1 and CDR2: MNHEY, SMNVEV (reference sequence). This CDR3 contains 14 residues. V shed 5 bases, J shed 4 bases, and the junction held 7 bases outside the gene matches. The CDR3 bases are TGTGCCAGCAGTCCCGGGAGGGCCGTTTACGAGCAGTACTTC. It specifies CASSPGRAVYEQYF.

V and J are TRBV29-1 and TRBJ1-1, with a possible D match to TRBD1 (6 bases). The CDR3 extends over 16 amino acids. The germline V gene encodes CDR1 SQVTM and CDR2 ANQGSEA. Trimming cost V 3 bases and J 5 bases, with 22 bases left between them. CDR3 loop: CSVEETGSRAWTEAFF. In DNA form, the CDR3 reads TGCAGCGTTGAGGAGACAGGTTCTCGGGCTTGGACTGAAGCTTTCTTT.

The chain recombines TRBV6-5 with TRBJ2-1; 8 nucleotides line up with TRBD2. CDR1 is MNHEY, CDR2 SVGAGI, per germline. The CDR3 sequence is 14 residues long. The V and J ends lost 10 bases and 7 bases, in that order; junction bases with no gene match: 12. CDR3 sequence: CATNWREAPNEQFF. The CDR3 coding sequence is TGTGCCACCAACTGGCGGGAGGCTCCTAATGAGCAGTTCTTC.

The rearrangement uses TRBV12-5 and TRBJ2-7, with a tentative D call TRBD2 (5 bases). Trimming cost V 4 bases and J 6 bases, with 10 bases left between them. CDR3 length: 12 amino acids. The germline V gene encodes CDR1 LGHNT and CDR2 FRNRAP. The DNA of the CDR3 is TGTGCTAGTGGTTCAGGACTCCCCGAGCAGTACTTC. Its translation is CASGSGLPEQYF.

The chain carries TRBV5-6 and TRBJ1-5; unclear D gene. Germline CDR1 and CDR2: SGHDT and YYEEEE. CDR3 length equals 17 residues. The V and J ends lost 2 bases and 5 bases respectively, with 20 bases between them. Here the CDR3 reads CASSFGFSGRRDQPQHF. CDR3 DNA: TGTGCCAGCAGCTTTGGTTTCTCAGGCCGGAGGGATCAGCCCCAGCATTTT.

With respect to this clone: This sample also contains other DNA sequences that code for the same CDR3. The rearrangement uses TRBV11-2 and TRBJ2-5, with TRBD2 as a possible D gene (5 bases). Trimming left V 1 base short and J 8 bases short, with 8 bases between. This CDR3 has 12 residues. Germline loops: CDR1 SGHAT, CDR2 FQNNGV. CDR3 DNA sequence: TGTGCCAGCAGCTTAGGACGGGAAACCCAGTACTTC. This encodes CASSLGRETQYF.

The V gene is TRBV4-2, the J gene TRBJ2-1; 9 nucleotides line up with TRBD2. This CDR3 has 16 residues. V shed 3 bases, J shed 0 bases, and the junction held 3 bases outside the gene matches. Germline CDR1 and CDR2: LGHNA and YNFKEQ. The CDR3 nucleotides are TGTGCCAGCAGCCAGTCTAGCGGGGTCTCCTACAATGAGCAGTTCTTC. Translating it yields CASSQSSGVSYNEQFF.

The gene calls are TRBV7-3 and TRBJ2-7; TRBD2 matches at 14 bases. V lost 0 bases, J lost 6 bases, and 7 bases stayed unmatched. The germline gives CDR1 SGHTA, CDR2 FQGTGA. This CDR3 region has 17 residues. The CDR3 spells CASSLTLTSGRAGEQYF. The CDR3, as DNA: TGTGCCAGCAGCTTAACGTTGACTAGCGGGAGGGCTGGCGAGCAGTACTTC.

V and J are TRBV4-3 and TRBJ2-3; no definite D call. Germline V gene lookup returns CDR1 LGHNA and CDR2 YSLEER. This CDR3 spans 14 amino acids. V lost 0 bases and J lost 3, with 7 bases in between. The CDR3 loop reads CASSQDRATDTQYF. The CDR3 region has the DNA TGCGCCAGCAGCCAAGACCGAGCGACAGATACGCAGTATTTT.

The rearrangement uses TRBV6-1 and TRBJ2-7, with D tentatively TRBD1 (5 bases). The CDR3 covers 13 residues. V dropped 2 bases and J dropped 5 bases, with 10 bases sitting between them. The germline CDR1 and CDR2 sequences are MNHNS and SASEGT. CDR3 loop: CASSEQGTHEQYF. The CDR3 DNA reads TGTGCCAGCAGTGAACAGGGAACCCACGAGCAGTACTTC.

This chain links TRBV7-2 with TRBJ2-7; TRBD2 agrees at 11 bases. V lost 5 bases to trimming and J lost 3 bases; unmatched junction nucleotides: 6. There are 15 residues in the CDR3. Germline-derived CDR1 and CDR2 are SGHTA and FQGNSA. DNA of the CDR3: TGTGCCAGCAGCGTTCCTAGCGGGAGGTTCTACGAGCAGTACTTC. Protein sequence: CASSVPSGRFYEQYF.

This chain connects TRBV4-3 to TRBJ2-1; the D gene is possibly TRBD2 (5 bases). V was cut by 0 bases and J by 4 bases, with 25 bases left in between. CDR1 is LGHNA and CDR2 is YSLEER in the germline V gene. CDR3 size: 20 residues. The CDR3 loop is CASSQDEDYLTSEGYNEQFF. CDR3 nucleotide sequence: TGCGCCAGCAGCCAAGATGAAGACTACTTAACGAGCGAAGGTTACAATGAGCAGTTCTTC.

About this clone itself: This sample includes further DNA sequences coding for the same CDR3. The rearrangement joins TRBV28 to TRBJ1-5; D is undetermined. CDR3 length: 15 amino acids. The V end was cut by 1 base, the J end by 2 bases, with 9 bases between. Germline-derived CDR1 and CDR2 are MDHEN and SYDVKM. This CDR3 is CASSLSVEGNQPQHF. The CDR3 region has the DNA TGTGCCAGCAGTTTATCCGTAGAGGGCAATCAGCCCCAGCATTTT.

The chain combines TRBV28 with TRBJ2-7; 9 nucleotides agree with TRBD1. V shed 6 bases and J 0 bases; nucleotides not matched to a gene: 12. The CDR3 sequence is 17 residues long. Germline lookup yields CDR1 MDHEN and CDR2 SYDVKM. The CDR3 reads CASRHGTGRPFSYEQYF. CDR3 in DNA: TGTGCCAGCAGACATGGGACAGGGCGTCCATTCTCCTACGAGCAGTACTTC.

This clone has just a few counts. This chain links TRBV7-9 with TRBJ1-4; D remains ambiguous. V was pared by 3 bases and J by 4 bases, with 9 bases between. This CDR3 has 14 residues. Germline CDR1 is SEHNR and CDR2 is FQNEAQ (reference sequence). The CDR3 DNA follows: TGTGCCAGCAGCTTGAGGGAACGTAATGAAAAACTGTTTTTT. It yields the protein CASSLRERNEKLFF. Based on the CDR3 plus reference TRBV7-9 and TRBJ1-4, the full variable domain is DTGVSQNPRHKITKRGQNVTFRCDPISEHNRLYWYRQTLGQGPEFLTYFQNEAQLEKSRLLSDRFSAERPKGSFSTLEIQRTEQGDSAMYLCASSLRERNEKLFFGSGTQLSVL.